This T cell receptor beta chain was captured in a study of CD8+CD57+ T cells in acquired aplastic anemia (dated by TCRdb to the late 2010s). Some background on the complete study: On average, sorted CD4+ and CD8+ cells yielded approximately 3 ug of extracted DNA, with a range of about 0.18 to 27.4 ug. CD8+CD57+ expansion was defined as a frequency above the mean frequency observed in healthy subjects.

Profiling of TCR beta VDJ combinations and CDR3 sequences used genomic DNA as the template. TCR repertoire sequencing was run on an Illumina HiSeq 2000. Under the source paper's analysis protocol: Repertoires were assessed using TRBV/TRBJ rearrangement plots, CDR3 size and DJ length profiles, and Simpson's diversity index. The most abundant DNA sequence in the deep sequencing data was defined as the immunodominant clone. CDR3 amino acid sequences were checked for sharing across subjects and were also compared against the VDJdb database and published repertoires. TCRdb itself trimmed the public reads at Q25 with fastp, ran MiXCR and retained productive beta chains. Records with the same CDR3 protein are collapsed into one entry carrying the most frequent genes and DNA. The V and J calls shown here were made by TCRdb, not taken from the authors' results. A total of 200,000 to 300,000 distinct CDR3 sequences appear in this sample, 82% of them only once. About two fifths of the sample comes from the top ten.

The sample holds a few counts of this clonotype. No antigen is known for it. Base qualities are not at hand, and no much larger clone is one base apart. V sheds 6 bases and J sheds 6 bases, leaving 20 bases between their ends. The cysteine opens and the phenylalanine closes a CDR3 of 15 amino acids. Solely the CDR3 DNA is kept, with 45 bases framed from the first base. The germline V gene provides CDR1 SNHLY and CDR2 FYNNEI. Patients chosen for sequencing had shown expansion of CD8+CD57+ cells by flow cytometry. Severe acquired aplastic anemia was diagnosed in all patients according to International Study of Aplastic Anemia and Agranulocytosis and Camitta criteria. No therapy had been received by the patients at the time of blood sampling. In this study, sorted CD4+ and CD8+ T cells from the blood of healthy subjects and of severe aplastic anemia patients had their TCR repertoires deep-sequenced. Patients were enrolled in the USA under clinicaltrials.gov protocols 00001620, 01623167, 00001397, 00071045, 00081523 and 00961064. Ficoll-Paque density gradient centrifugation was used to isolate peripheral blood mononuclear cells. Before DNA extraction, CD4+ and CD8+ T cells were sorted with FACS or magnetic beads.

Overall study results and their limits: Patients and healthy controls showed no significant difference in CD8+ Simpson's diversity (P=0.060). Roughly 30 CD8+ CDR3 sequences were shared between patients and controls but appeared highly expressed in patients and within their immunodominant clones.

Sequenced: sorted CD4+, CD8+, or CD8+CD57+ T cells (not recorded which) from PBMCs. The receptor's source is a human donor with aplastic anemia. Recombination connected TRBV2 to TRBJ1-2, and possibly TRBD1, on 5 matching bases. The DNA sequence is as follows: TGTGCCAGCAGCGGGTGGAGGGGCAGCATCAATGGCTACACCTTC. Translated, it reads CASSGWRGSINGYTF. The variable domain in full, with residues beyond the CDR3 obtained from the reference TRBV2 and TRBJ1-2 genes, is EPEVTQTPSHQVTQMGQEVILRCVPISNHLYFYWYRQILGQKVEFLVSFYNNEISEKSEIFDDQFSVERPDGSNFTLKIRSTKLEDSAMYFCASSGWRGSINGYTFGSGTRLTVV.